Listed here is a single TCR beta chain. Its target is unknown. These data belong to a study of T cell responses to AZD1222 COVID-19 vaccine. Study-wide results and caveats: Spike-specific TCRs gained breadth and depth after people received two AZD1222 doses. The study sampled repertoires only after the peak T cell response. Just 6 or 7 people given AZD1222 tested seropositive at baseline.

Clones were read by immunoSEQ multiplex PCR, and TCRdb kept only the in-frame ones, dropping some. Here the sample spans 150,000 or so clones, about 92% being singletons. Material: peripheral blood, obtained 28 days after the second AZD1222 dose. The clonotype was recovered from an adult who received the AZD1222 COVID-19 vaccine.

The CDR3 nucleotides read TGTGCCAGCAGCCAAGAGACAGCGAACACTGAAGCTTTCTTT. This translates into CASSQETANTEAFF. This chain uses TRBV4-2 with TRBJ1-1; possible D gene TRBD1, 5 bases. The germline V and J ends were trimmed by 0 bases and 1 base, with 6 bases remaining between them. Germline values: CDR1 LGHNA, CDR2 YNFKEQ. CDR3 size: 14 residues.